This T cell receptor (beta chain) was sequenced during a study of blood T cell repertoires in COVID-19. Study background: From the United States, Italy and Spain came samples of acute and convalescent COVID-19. T cells, B-cell-depleted T cells, or PBMCs provided the cDNA or gDNA that served as material.

Authors' data handling: Reference gene primer amplification yielded estimated nucleated cell counts. Only in-frame clones appear in the TCRdb table, and some are missing; sequencing was by immunoSEQ multiplex PCR. The V and J calls and clone size come from that table; D and trimming were worked out from the DNA. Here the sample spans 200,000 to 250,000 clones, approximately 87% being singletons. This clone was recorded a few times. Other nucleotide sequences from this sample produce the same CDR3. Trimming removed 6 bases from V and 3 bases from J; junction bases left unmatched: 8. The CDR3 loop spans 14 amino acids. Germline lookup yields CDR1 KGHSH and CDR2 LQKENI.

The material sequenced was peripheral blood. This sequence originates from an older woman with active or convalescent COVID-19. The V gene is TRBV18, the J gene TRBJ2-7; 7 positions match TRBD1. CDR3 protein: CASSPGTDLYEQYF. CDR3 in DNA: TGTGCCAGCTCTCCCGGGACAGACCTCTACGAGCAGTACTTC.